Below, 26 T cell receptor beta chains from the same sample are listed, as sequenced in a study of cytomegalovirus exposure and HLA in healthy donors. Amplification used 60 Vbeta primers and 13 Jbeta primers. Produced via immunoSEQ multiplex PCR; TCRdb's table is partial and in-frame only. The sample consists of about 110,000 clones, 75% to 85% of them appearing once. The specimen was PBMCs. These receptor sequences come from a woman under 30 in good health and CMV-seropositive.

V and J are TRBV11-2 and TRBJ1-2, with a possible D match to TRBD1 (6 bases). Germline V gene data show CDR1 as SGHAT and CDR2 as FQNNGV. The CDR3 contains 17 residues. V lost 4 bases to trimming and J lost 6 bases, with 24 bases between them. CDR3 in amino acids: CASSSPGPTRGGDGYTF. The CDR3 DNA reads as TGTGCCAGCAGCTCACCGGGACCTACGAGGGGGGGGGATGGCTACACCTTC.

This clone was seen only once. Different DNA sequences within this sample yield the same CDR3. V is TRBV7-8 and J is TRBJ1-3, with a possible D match to TRBD1 (6 bases). Germline V lookup: CDR1 SGHVS, CDR2 FQNEAQ. The CDR3 is made up of 14 amino acids. The ends were cut back, 2 bases at V and 1 base at J, with 6 bases in the middle. The CDR3 region has the DNA TGTGCCAGCAGCTTAACAGGGTCTGGAAACACCATATATTTT. Translating gives CASSLTGSGNTIYF.

V usage is TRBV11-2 and J usage is TRBJ1-1, with TRBD1 as a possible D gene (5 bases). Germline values: CDR1 SGHAT, CDR2 FQNNGV. Deletions cut 0 bases from V and 6 bases from J, with 8 bases between. The CDR3 loop spans 13 amino acids. The CDR3 region is CASSLEQGSEAFF. The CDR3 DNA reads as TGTGCCAGCAGCTTAGAGCAGGGATCTGAAGCTTTCTTT.

The chain is built from TRBV4-1 and TRBJ1-4; tentatively, D is TRBD1 (6 bases). Germline V lookup: CDR1 MGHRA, CDR2 YSYEKL. Between the trimmed V and J ends, which lost 4 bases and 8 bases, there was a span of 17 bases. This CDR3 is built from 15 residues. The CDR3 coding sequence is TGCGCCAGCAGCCTCCTAAGGGGGGGTCAGGAAAAACTGTTTTTT. Its translation: CASSLLRGGQEKLFF.

The chain employs TRBV27 and TRBJ2-3, with 11 positions matching TRBD2. The J segment lost 3 bases and the V segment lost 3 bases, leaving 5 bases of the junction unmatched. Germline V gene sequence: CDR1 MNHEY, CDR2 SMNVEV (reference sequence). The CDR3 has 16 amino acids. The CDR3, as DNA: TGTGCCAGCAGTTTGGCATTAGCGGGAGGGACAGATACGCAGTATTTT. It translates to CASSLALAGGTDTQYF.

A few counts support this clone. The chain is built from TRBV20-1 and TRBJ2-3, with no clear D. The CDR3 covers 11 residues. V was clipped by 4 bases and J by 2 bases, with 4 bases between them. Germline assignment: CDR1 DFQATT and CDR2 SNEGSKA (reference sequence). The DNA for the CDR3 is TGCAGTGCTACCTCCACAGATACGCAGTATTTT. This translates into CSATSTDTQYF.

The chain has TRBV5-4 and TRBJ1-1; possible D gene TRBD1, 6 bases. The CDR3 is 14 residues long. Per the germline V gene, CDR1 is SGHNT and CDR2 is YYREEE (reference sequence). V was clipped by 0 bases and J by 5 bases, with 11 bases between them. CDR3 protein: CASSLVQGSTEAFF. In nucleotides, the CDR3 is TGTGCCAGCAGCTTGGTCCAGGGGTCAACTGAAGCTTTCTTT.

This chain joins TRBV18 and TRBJ1-1, with 7 bases identical to TRBD1. Germline CDR1 KGHSH, CDR2 LQKENI. This CDR3 contains 16 residues. Losses at the gene ends were 3 bases for V and 3 bases for J; bases not matched to a gene: 10. The CDR3 sequence: CASSPFETTGDTEAFF. The CDR3 DNA reads TGTGCCAGCTCACCTTTCGAAACTACAGGGGACACTGAAGCTTTCTTT.

In DNA form, the CDR3 reads TGTGCCAGCGCCCCGTGGGCCAGCGGCACCGGGGAGCTGTTTTTT. Protein sequence: CASAPWASGTGELFF. The J gene is TRBJ2-2, the V gene TRBV7-9, with a tentative D call TRBD2 (5 bases). CDR3 length: 15 amino acids. The V end was cut by 8 bases, the J end by 4 bases, with 17 bases between. Germline CDR1 is SEHNR and CDR2 is FQNEAQ (reference sequence).

The rearrangement links TRBV5-1 to TRBJ2-5; no definite D call. Between the trimmed V and J ends, which lost 3 bases and 5 bases, there was a span of 14 bases. Per germline, CDR1 SGHRS and CDR2 YFSETQ. The CDR3 runs 14 residues. CDR3: CASSSAQPGETQYF. The DNA for the CDR3 is TGCGCCAGCAGCTCCGCCCAGCCCGGGGAGACCCAGTACTTC.

The count of this clone is one. V is TRBV18 and J is TRBJ1-3, with D possibly being TRBD1 (6 bases). Germline-derived CDR1 and CDR2 are KGHSH and LQKENI. The V gene lost 2 bases and the J gene lost 1 base, with 12 bases spanning the gap. The CDR3 totals 16 residues. In nucleotides, the CDR3 is TGTGCCAGCTCACCAACGGGGGGCGCGTCTGGAAACACCATATATTTT. This gives the protein CASSPTGGASGNTIYF.

This clone was seen just once. This chain uses TRBV7-9 with TRBJ2-1; 7 bases match TRBD2. Germline V gives CDR1 SEHNR, CDR2 FQNEAQ (reference sequence). CDR3 length: 15 residues. The ends lost 1 base at V and 4 bases at J; junction bases unmatched: 4. As DNA, the CDR3 is TGTGCCAGCAGCTTAGTAGCGGGCCCGTACAATGAGCAGTTCTTC. This codes for CASSLVAGPYNEQFF.

The chain joins TRBV5-6 to TRBJ1-1; D remains ambiguous. Per germline, CDR1 SGHDT and CDR2 YYEEEE. V was shortened by 4 bases and J by 1 base, with 11 bases between the two germline ends. The CDR3 extends over 14 amino acids. CDR3 in amino acids: CASSPRGGNTEAFF. CDR3 bases: TGTGCCAGCAGCCCCCGGGGAGGGAACACTGAAGCTTTCTTT. Supplemented by reference TRBV5-6 and TRBJ1-1, the full variable domain reads DAGVTQSPTHLIKTRGQQVTLRCSPKSGHDTVSWYQQALGQGPQFIFQYYEEEERQRGNFPDRFSGHQFPNYSSELNVNALLLGDSALYLCASSPRGGNTEAFFGQGTRLTVV.

The chain is built from TRBV6-5 and TRBJ2-3; 9 bases match TRBD2. Germline CDR1 and CDR2: MNHEY and SVGAGI. CDR3 size: 16 residues. The ends lost 0 bases at V and 4 bases at J; junction bases unmatched: 5. CDR3 coding DNA: TGTGCCAGCAGTTACTCAGAGACTAGCGGTTCAGATACGCAGTATTTT. It yields the protein CASSYSETSGSDTQYF.

V and J are TRBV7-3 and TRBJ2-1; D gene uncertain. The CDR3 spans 14 residues. The V and J ends lost 0 bases and 6 bases respectively, with 9 bases between them. Germline CDR1 and CDR2: SGHTA and FQGTGA. The CDR3 nucleotides are TGTGCCAGCAGCTTAACGGCCCCCTTCAATGAGCAGTTCTTC. Residues: CASSLTAPFNEQFF.

This sequence joins TRBV5-1 and TRBJ2-3; D might be TRBD2 (6 bases). Trimming shortened V by 5 bases and J by 1 base, and 11 bases separated the two germline ends. Looked up from germline, CDR1 is SGHRS and CDR2 is YFSETQ. The CDR3 covers 14 residues. The CDR3 sequence: CASSRLAGTDTQYF. CDR3 nucleotide sequence: TGCGCCAGCAGTAGGTTAGCGGGCACAGATACGCAGTATTTT.

The V and J genes are TRBV5-3 and TRBJ2-7; D perhaps matches TRBD2 (5 bases). TRBV5-3 is placed among ORFs of uncertain function. This CDR3 is built from 15 residues. V shed 4 bases and J shed 4 bases, with 18 bases lying between them. The CDR3 DNA reads as TGTGCCAGAAGCCTCCCCCGGGAACCCCTTTACGAGCAGTACTTC. It encodes CARSLPREPLYEQYF.

This clone came up once. The chain joins TRBV9 to TRBJ1-5; D call uncertain. V was shortened by 0 bases and J by 5 bases, with 12 bases between the two germline ends. The germline V gene encodes CDR1 SGDLS and CDR2 YYNGEE. CDR3 length equals 15 residues. Here the CDR3 reads CASSVDGQDYQPQHF. For the CDR3, the DNA is TGTGCCAGCAGCGTAGACGGGCAGGACTATCAGCCCCAGCATTTT.

CDR3 nucleotides: TGTGCCAGCAGCTTAGGGCTAGCGGGGGTATTCACAGATACGCAGTATTTT. Translating it yields CASSLGLAGVFTDTQYF. The chain employs TRBV13 and TRBJ2-3; 10 nucleotides agree with TRBD2. V gave up 0 bases and J gave up 2 bases; unmatched junction bases: 5. The CDR3 covers 17 residues. Germline V CDR1 and CDR2: PRHDT, FYEKMQ (reference sequence).

The rearrangement uses TRBV7-8 and TRBJ1-3; TRBD1 might be the D (6 bases). V was pared by 1 base and J by 5 bases, with 12 bases between. The CDR3 runs to 15 residues. Germline values: CDR1 SGHVS, CDR2 FQNEAQ. This CDR3 reads CASSLGGPGRNTIYF. CDR3 DNA: TGTGCCAGCAGCTTAGGGGGGCCTGGAAGAAACACCATATATTTT.

The chain combines TRBV5-4 with TRBJ2-7; 9 bases are shared with TRBD1. V lost 2 bases to trimming and J lost 6 bases; unmatched junction nucleotides: 6. This CDR3 comprises 14 residues. In germline, CDR1 is SGHNT, CDR2 YYREEE (reference sequence). CDR3 amino acids: CASSFKQGAGEQYF. In DNA, the CDR3 is TGTGCCAGCAGCTTTAAACAGGGGGCGGGCGAGCAGTACTTC. Using reference TRBV5-4 and TRBJ2-7 for the parts outside the CDR3, the full variable domain is ETGVTQSPTHLIKTRGQQVTLRCSSQSGHNTVSWYQQALGQGPQFIFQYYREEENGRGNFPPRFSGLQFPNYSSELNVNALELDDSALYLCASSFKQGAGEQYFGPGTRLTVT.

The chain has TRBV27 and TRBJ2-7; 8 nucleotides align to TRBD2. The ends lost 3 bases at V and 2 bases at J; junction bases unmatched: 3. Looked up from germline, CDR1 is MNHEY and CDR2 is SMNVEV (reference sequence). This CDR3 spans 14 amino acids. The DNA of the CDR3 is TGTGCCAGCAGTTTGACTAGCGCCGCCTACGAGCAGTACTTC. This encodes CASSLTSAAYEQYF.

J is TRBJ2-7 and V is TRBV27; TRBD2 aligns across 8 bases. J was trimmed by 7 bases and V by 5 bases; bases with no gene match: 7. The CDR3 is made up of 13 amino acids. CDR1 and CDR2 (germline): MNHEY, SMNVEV (reference sequence). The CDR3 region has the DNA TGTGCCAGCAGTCTGGGACTAGGTCGGGAGCAGTACTTC. Its protein is CASSLGLGREQYF.

The chain carries TRBV4-1 and TRBJ1-4; no clear D. This CDR3 region has 15 residues. CDR1 and CDR2 from the germline V gene are MGHRA and YSYEKL. Deletions cut 0 bases from V and 7 bases from J, with 12 bases between. The CDR3 loop is CASSQEVTAGEKLFF. CDR3 coding DNA: TGCGCCAGCAGCCAAGAGGTGACCGCGGGTGAAAAACTGTTTTTT.

The V gene is TRBV15, the J gene TRBJ2-7; 11 bases are a match to TRBD1. There are 15 residues in the CDR3. CDR1 and CDR2 from the germline V gene are LNHNV and YYDKDF (reference sequence). Germline trimming cut 5 bases from V and 2 bases from J; bases unmatched to any gene: 5. The CDR3 is CATSGPGQGAYEQYF. The CDR3 bases are TGTGCCACCAGCGGACCGGGACAGGGGGCCTACGAGCAGTACTTC.

The gene calls are TRBV5-1 and TRBJ2-1; D might be TRBD2 (5 bases). Germline CDR1 reads SGHRS; CDR2 reads YFSETQ. Trimming stripped 0 bases from V and 4 bases from J, with 11 bases between. The CDR3 is 15 amino acids. CDR3 nucleotide sequence: TGCGCCAGCAGCTTGGAAGGGAGAGGGTACAATGAGCAGTTCTTC. Protein sequence: CASSLEGRGYNEQFF.